This TCR beta chain was recorded in a study of regulatory T cells in long-lasting Graves disease (dated by TCRdb to the early 2020s). For context, the study as a whole: Persistent Graves' disease was defined as antithyroid drug treatment for over 5 years with persistently positive TSH receptor autoantibodies. The study took place in China and was registered as a clinical trial. On average, persistent Graves' disease patients in the clinical cohort had been on antithyroid drugs for about 10.3 years. A total of 35 or so samples were covered by TCR sequencing, comprising approximately 13 persistent and around 20 newly diagnosed Graves' disease patients. Persistent Graves' disease patients were compared with newly diagnosed Graves' disease patients by peripheral blood TCR sequencing and RNA sequencing. Overall study outcomes, separate from this receptor: Sequencing and analysis were limited to the TCR beta chain. Persistent Graves' disease patients showed lower TCR Shannon entropy and fewer highly expanded clones than newly diagnosed patients, suggesting clonal expansion. More public clonotypes were shared among persistent patients (roughly 2,700) than among newly diagnosed patients (under 1,000). The authors acknowledged the small sample size as a limitation that may reduce accuracy. The study examined only peripheral blood because the primary lesion, thyroid tissue, could not be accessed. Preferential use of TRBV28, TRBJ1-2 and TRBJ2-5 was observed in persistent disease, whereas TRBV20-1 and TRBJ2-1 were favored in newly diagnosed disease.

V and J are truncated by 0 bases and 2 bases respectively, leaving an intervening sequence of 8 bases. CDR1 is given as SGHAT and CDR2 as FQDESV, both from the germline V gene (reference sequence). CDR3 length: 14 amino acids, cysteine to phenylalanine. The DNA shown is the 42-base CDR3, in frame from base 1. In its sample, this clonotype was seen many times. It lacks a known antigen. There are no base qualities to consult, and no much larger clone falls within one base. The time point tag for this specimen amounts to: persistent/refractory GD, antithyroid drugs over 5 years with positive TRAb. RNA was extracted from PBMCs in TRIzol for both TCR sequencing and RNA sequencing. The diagnosis of Graves' disease followed American Thyroid Association guidelines. Patients were recruited from an endocrinology department in Xi'an, China. Each patient gave approximately 10 milliliters of peripheral blood, collected in an EDTA anticoagulant tube. Ficoll Paque Plus density gradient separation was used to isolate PBMCs, and no further T cell sorting was performed. An Agilent 2100 Bioanalyzer and agarose gel were used to check RNA quality, while a NanoDrop 2000 measured RNA concentration.

The library came from multiplex PCR. Sequencing relied on an Illumina HiSeq 4000. CDR3 regions were amplified by Arm-PCR with iRepertoire HTBI primers to construct TCR beta libraries. Before sequencing, the PCR products underwent gel purification. Per the original workflow: Gene usage analysis of CDR3 amino acid clonotypes used the 62 TRBV and some 13 TRBJ segments found across samples. COPE and FqMerger were used to merge filtered high-quality paired reads into contigs. BLAST was used to align contigs to the IMGT TRBV, TRBD and TRBJ reference genes, and CDR3 was defined following IMGT. Any clonotype with a frequency above 0.1% was classified as a highly expanded clone. Shannon entropy served as the measure of repertoire diversity, while the Gini coefficient captured V-J evenness. Public clonotypes were defined as clonotypes shared by more than one individual. TCRdb took the public reads, trimmed them with fastp at Q25, ran MiXCR for clone calling and kept in-frame beta chains. One record per CDR3 amino acid sequence lists the most common genes and DNA. It is TCRdb's table, rather than the study itself, that gives the V and J calls and clone size. The sample table shows around 450,000 distinct CDR3 sequences, and roughly a fifth are seen once. Around 7% of the sample is taken by the ten largest.

This TCR came from a female donor with Graves disease. Source: peripheral blood mononuclear cells (PBMCs), taken when the disease was refractory, from a patient treated with antithyroid drugs. The chain was built from TRBV11-1 and TRBJ2-7; the D segment cannot be called with confidence. The nucleotide sequence reads as follows: TGTGCCAGCAGCTTAGCCTCGAGACCCTACGAGCAGTACTTC. This yields the protein CASSLASRPYEQYF.